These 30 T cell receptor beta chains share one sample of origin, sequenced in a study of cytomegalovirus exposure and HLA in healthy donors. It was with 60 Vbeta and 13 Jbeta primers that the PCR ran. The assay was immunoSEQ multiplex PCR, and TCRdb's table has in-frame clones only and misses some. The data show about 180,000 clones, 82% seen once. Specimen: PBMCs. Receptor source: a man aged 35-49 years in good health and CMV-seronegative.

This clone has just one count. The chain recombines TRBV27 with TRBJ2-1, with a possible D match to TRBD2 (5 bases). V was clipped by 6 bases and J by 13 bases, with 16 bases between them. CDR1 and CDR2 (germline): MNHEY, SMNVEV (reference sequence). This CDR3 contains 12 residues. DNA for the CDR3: TGTGCCAGCAGCCCTACTGGGAGCGACCAGTTCTTC. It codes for CASSPTGSDQFF.

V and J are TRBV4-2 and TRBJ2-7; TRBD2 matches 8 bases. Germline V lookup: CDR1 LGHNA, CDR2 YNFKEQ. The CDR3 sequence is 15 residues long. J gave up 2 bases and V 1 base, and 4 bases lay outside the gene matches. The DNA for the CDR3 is TGTGCCAGCAGCCAAGGACTAGCGCGGACCTACGAGCAGTACTTC. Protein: CASSQGLARTYEQYF.

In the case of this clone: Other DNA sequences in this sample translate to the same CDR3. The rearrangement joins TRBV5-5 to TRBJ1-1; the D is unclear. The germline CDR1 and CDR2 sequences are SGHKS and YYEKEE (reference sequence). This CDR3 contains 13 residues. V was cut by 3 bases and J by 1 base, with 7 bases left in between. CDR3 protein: CASSSHRNTEAFF. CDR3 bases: TGTGCCAGCAGCTCCCATAGGAACACTGAAGCTTTCTTT. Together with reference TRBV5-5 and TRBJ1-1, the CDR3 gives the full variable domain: DAGVTQSPTHLIKTRGQQVTLRCSPISGHKSVSWYQQVLGQGPQFIFQYYEKEERGRGNFPDRFSARQFPNYSSELNVNALLLGDSALYLCASSSHRNTEAFFGQGTRLTVV.

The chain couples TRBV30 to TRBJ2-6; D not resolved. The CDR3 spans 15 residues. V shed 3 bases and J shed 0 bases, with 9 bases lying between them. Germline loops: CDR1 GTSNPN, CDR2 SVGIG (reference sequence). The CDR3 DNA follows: TGTGCCTGGAGGGAGACCAACTCTGGGGCCAACGTCCTGACTTTC. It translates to CAWRETNSGANVLTF.

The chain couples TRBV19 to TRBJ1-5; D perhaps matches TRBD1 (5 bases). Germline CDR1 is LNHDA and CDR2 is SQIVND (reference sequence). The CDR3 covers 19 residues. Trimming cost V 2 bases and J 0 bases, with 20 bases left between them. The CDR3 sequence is CASSIKDNLRTYSNQPQHF. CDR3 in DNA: TGTGCCAGTAGTATAAAGGACAACCTACGTACTTATAGCAATCAGCCCCAGCATTTT. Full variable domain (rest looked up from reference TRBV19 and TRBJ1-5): DGGITQSPKYLFRKEGQNVTLSCEQNLNHDAMYWYRQDPGQGLRLIYYSQIVNDFQKGDIAEGYSVSREKKESFPLTVTSAQKNPTAFYLCASSIKDNLRTYSNQPQHFGDGTRLSIL.

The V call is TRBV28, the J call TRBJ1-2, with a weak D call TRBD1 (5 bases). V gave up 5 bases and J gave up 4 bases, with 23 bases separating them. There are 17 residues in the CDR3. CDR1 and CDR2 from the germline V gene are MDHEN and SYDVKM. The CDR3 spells CASSPAGGELGGYGYTF. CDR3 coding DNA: TGTGCCAGCAGTCCAGCCGGGGGTGAGCTTGGGGGCTATGGCTACACCTTC.

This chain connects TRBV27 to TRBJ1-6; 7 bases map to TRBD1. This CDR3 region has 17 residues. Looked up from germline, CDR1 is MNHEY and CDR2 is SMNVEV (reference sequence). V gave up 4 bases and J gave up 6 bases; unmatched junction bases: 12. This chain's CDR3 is CASSWANRGLANSPLHF. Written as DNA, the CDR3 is TGTGCCAGCAGTTGGGCTAACAGGGGATTGGCTAATTCACCCCTCCACTTT.

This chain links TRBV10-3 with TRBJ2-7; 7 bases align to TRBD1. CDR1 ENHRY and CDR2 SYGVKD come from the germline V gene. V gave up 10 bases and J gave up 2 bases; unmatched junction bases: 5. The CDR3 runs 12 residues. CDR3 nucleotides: TGTGCCACTGGGACAGAACCCTACGAGCAGTACTTC. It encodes CATGTEPYEQYF.

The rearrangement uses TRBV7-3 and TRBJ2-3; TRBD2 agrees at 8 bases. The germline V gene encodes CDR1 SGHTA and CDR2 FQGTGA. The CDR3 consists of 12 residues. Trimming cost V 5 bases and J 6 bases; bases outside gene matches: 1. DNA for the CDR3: TGTGCCAGCAGCCGGGGGGGGGATACGCAGTATTTT. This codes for CASSRGGDTQYF.

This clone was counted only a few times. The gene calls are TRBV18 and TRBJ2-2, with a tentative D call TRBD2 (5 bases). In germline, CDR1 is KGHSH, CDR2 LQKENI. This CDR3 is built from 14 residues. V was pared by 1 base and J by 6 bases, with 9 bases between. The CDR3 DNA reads TGTGCCAGCTCACCACAGGCCGGGGCCGGGGAGCTGTTTTTT. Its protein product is CASSPQAGAGELFF.

The CDR3, as DNA: TGTGCCAGCAGTTTAGAGGCCCCTAGCGGGACCTCCTCCTACGAGCAGTACTTC. Its protein is CASSLEAPSGTSSYEQYF. V and J are TRBV27 and TRBJ2-7; 9 bases are shared with TRBD2. This CDR3 is built from 18 residues. V was clipped by 2 bases and J by 0 bases; unmatched bases: 11. The germline CDR1 and CDR2 sequences are MNHEY and SMNVEV (reference sequence).

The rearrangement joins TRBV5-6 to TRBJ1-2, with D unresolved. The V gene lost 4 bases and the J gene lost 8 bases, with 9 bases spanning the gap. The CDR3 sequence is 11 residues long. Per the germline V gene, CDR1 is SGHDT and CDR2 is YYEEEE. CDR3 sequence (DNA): TGTGCCAGCAGCGGAGATGAAGGCTACACCTTC. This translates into CASSGDEGYTF.

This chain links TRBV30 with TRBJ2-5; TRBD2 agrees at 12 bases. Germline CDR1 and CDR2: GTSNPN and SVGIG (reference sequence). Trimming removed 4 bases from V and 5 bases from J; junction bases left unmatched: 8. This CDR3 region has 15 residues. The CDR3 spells CAWTSGRAGGETQYF. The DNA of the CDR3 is TGTGCCTGGACTAGCGGGAGGGCCGGCGGGGAGACCCAGTACTTC.

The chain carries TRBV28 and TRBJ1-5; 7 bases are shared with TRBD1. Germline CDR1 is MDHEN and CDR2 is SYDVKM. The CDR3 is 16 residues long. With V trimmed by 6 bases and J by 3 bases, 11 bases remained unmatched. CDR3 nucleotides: TGTGCCAGCAGGTTACAGGGGACCCCCAACAATCAGCCCCAGCATTTT. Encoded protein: CASRLQGTPNNQPQHF.

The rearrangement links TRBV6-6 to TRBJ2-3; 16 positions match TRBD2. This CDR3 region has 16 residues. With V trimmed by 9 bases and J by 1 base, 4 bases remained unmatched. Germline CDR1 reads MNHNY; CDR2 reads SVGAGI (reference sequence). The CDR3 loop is CASSGTSGGGTDTQYF. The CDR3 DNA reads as TGTGCCAGTTCCGGGACTAGCGGGGGGGGCACAGATACGCAGTATTTT.

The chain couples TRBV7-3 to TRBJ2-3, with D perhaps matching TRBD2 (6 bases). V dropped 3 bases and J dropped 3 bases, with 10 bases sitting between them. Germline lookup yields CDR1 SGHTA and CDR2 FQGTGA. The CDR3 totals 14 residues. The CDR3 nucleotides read TGTGCCAGCAGCTTCAGCGGGTTTACAGATACGCAGTATTTT. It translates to CASSFSGFTDTQYF.

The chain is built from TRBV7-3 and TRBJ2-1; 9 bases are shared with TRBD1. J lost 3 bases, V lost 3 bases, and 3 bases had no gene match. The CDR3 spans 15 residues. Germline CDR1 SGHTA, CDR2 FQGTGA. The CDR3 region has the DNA TGTGCCAGCAGCTTCACAGGGGGCAGCTACAATGAGCAGTTCTTC. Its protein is CASSFTGGSYNEQFF. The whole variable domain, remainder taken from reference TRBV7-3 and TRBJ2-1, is GAGVSQTPSNKVTEKGKYVELRCDPISGHTALYWYRQSLGQGPEFLIYFQGTGAADDSGLPNDRFFAVRPEGSVSTLKIQRTERGDSAVYLCASSFTGGSYNEQFFGPGTRLTVL.

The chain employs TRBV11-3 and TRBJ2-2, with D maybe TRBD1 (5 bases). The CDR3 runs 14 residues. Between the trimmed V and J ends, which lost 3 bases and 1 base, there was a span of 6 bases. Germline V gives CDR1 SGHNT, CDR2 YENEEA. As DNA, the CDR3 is TGTGCCAGCAGCTTCGACAGGAACACCGGGGAGCTGTTTTTT. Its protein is CASSFDRNTGELFF.

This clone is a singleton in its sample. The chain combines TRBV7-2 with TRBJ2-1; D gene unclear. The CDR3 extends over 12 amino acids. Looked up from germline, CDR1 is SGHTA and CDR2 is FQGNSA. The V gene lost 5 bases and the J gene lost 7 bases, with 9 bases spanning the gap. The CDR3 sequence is CASSVTINEQFF. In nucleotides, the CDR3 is TGTGCCAGCAGCGTAACTATTAATGAGCAGTTCTTC.

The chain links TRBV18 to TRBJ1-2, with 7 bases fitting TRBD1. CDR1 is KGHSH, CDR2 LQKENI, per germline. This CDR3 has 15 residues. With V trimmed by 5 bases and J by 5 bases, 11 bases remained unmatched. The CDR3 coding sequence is TGTGCCAGCTCAAGGTACAGGGGTCCCGGATATGGCTACACCTTC. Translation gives CASSRYRGPGYGYTF.

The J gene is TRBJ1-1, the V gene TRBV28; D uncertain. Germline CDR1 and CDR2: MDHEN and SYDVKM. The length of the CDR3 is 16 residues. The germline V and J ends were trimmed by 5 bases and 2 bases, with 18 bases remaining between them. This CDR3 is CASSIKPGDLNTEAFF. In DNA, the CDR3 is TGTGCCAGCAGTATTAAACCGGGAGATTTAAACACTGAAGCTTTCTTT.

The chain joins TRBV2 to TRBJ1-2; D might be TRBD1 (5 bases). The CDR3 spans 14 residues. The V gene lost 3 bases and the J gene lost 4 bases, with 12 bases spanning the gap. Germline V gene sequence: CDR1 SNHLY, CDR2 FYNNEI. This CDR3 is CASSDGGAFYGYTF. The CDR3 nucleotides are TGTGCCAGCAGTGATGGAGGGGCCTTCTATGGCTACACCTTC.

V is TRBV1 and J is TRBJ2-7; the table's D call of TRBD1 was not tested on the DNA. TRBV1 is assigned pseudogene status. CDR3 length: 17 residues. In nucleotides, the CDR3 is TGCACCAGCAGCCAAGATACCGGGGACAAGAGCTCCTACGAGCAGTACTTC. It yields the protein CTSSQDTGDKSSYEQYF.

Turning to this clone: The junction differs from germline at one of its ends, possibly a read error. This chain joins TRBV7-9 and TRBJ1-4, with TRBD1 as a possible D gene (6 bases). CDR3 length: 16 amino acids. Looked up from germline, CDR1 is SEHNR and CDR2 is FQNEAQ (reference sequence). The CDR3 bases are TGTTCCAGCAGCTTCGGGGGGCTGGGAAATAGCGAAAAACTGTTTTTT. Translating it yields CSSSFGGLGNSEKLFF.

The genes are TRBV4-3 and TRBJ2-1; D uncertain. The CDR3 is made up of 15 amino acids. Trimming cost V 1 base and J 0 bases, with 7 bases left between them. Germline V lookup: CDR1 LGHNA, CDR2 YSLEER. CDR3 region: CASSQGRSSYNEQFF. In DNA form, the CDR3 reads TGCGCCAGCAGCCAAGGGAGAAGCTCCTACAATGAGCAGTTCTTC.

DNA of the CDR3: TGTGCCAGCAGCGTAGGACAGGGAAGGTACGAGCAGTACTTC. It codes for CASSVGQGRYEQYF. The chain combines TRBV9 with TRBJ2-7, with 7 bases identical to TRBD1. Germline V gene data show CDR1 as SGDLS and CDR2 as YYNGEE. The CDR3 sequence is 14 residues long. The ends lost 0 bases at V and 4 bases at J; junction bases unmatched: 4.

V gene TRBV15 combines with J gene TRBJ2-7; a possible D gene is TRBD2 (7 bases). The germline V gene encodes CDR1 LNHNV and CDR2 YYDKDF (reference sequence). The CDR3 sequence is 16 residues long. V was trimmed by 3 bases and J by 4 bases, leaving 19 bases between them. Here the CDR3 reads CATSSEQWGGAYEQYF. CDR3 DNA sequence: TGTGCCACCAGCAGTGAGCAGTGGGGGGGCGCATACGAGCAGTACTTC.

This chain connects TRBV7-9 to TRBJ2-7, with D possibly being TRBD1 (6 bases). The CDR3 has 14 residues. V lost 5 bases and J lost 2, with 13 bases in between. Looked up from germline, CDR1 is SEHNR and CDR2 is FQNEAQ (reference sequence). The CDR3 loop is CASSLGQGTYEQYF. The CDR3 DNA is TGTGCCAGCAGCCTCGGCCAGGGGACCTACGAGCAGTACTTC.

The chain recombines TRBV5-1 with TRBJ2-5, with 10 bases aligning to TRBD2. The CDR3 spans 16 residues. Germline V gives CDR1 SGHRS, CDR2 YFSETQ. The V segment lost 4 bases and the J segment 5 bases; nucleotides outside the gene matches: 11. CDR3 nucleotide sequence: TGCGCCAGCAGCCGAATTTCTAGCGGGAGTTTGGAGACCCAGTACTTC. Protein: CASSRISSGSLETQYF.

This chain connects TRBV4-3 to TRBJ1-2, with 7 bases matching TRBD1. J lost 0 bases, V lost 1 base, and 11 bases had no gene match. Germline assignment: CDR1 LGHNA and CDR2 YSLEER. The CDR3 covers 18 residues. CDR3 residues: CASSQVYGPGQANYGYTF. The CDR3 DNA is TGCGCCAGCAGCCAAGTCTACGGCCCCGGACAGGCTAACTATGGCTACACCTTC.